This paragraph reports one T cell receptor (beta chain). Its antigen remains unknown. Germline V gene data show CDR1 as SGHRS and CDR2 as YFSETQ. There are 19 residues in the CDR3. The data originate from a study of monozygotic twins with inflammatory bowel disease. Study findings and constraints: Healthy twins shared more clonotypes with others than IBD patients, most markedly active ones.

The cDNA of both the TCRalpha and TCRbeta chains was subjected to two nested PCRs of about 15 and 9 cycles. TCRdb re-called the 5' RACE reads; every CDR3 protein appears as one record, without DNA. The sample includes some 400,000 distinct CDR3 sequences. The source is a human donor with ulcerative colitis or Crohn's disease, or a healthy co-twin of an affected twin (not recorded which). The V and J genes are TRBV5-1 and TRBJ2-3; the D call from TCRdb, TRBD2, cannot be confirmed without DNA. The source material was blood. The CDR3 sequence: CASSLAILAGGPTTDTQYF.